The 16 T cell receptor beta chains below were found in one sample sequenced in a study of PD-L1 blockade in urothelial cancer. Indicated time point: peripheral blood 6 weeks after treatment start. Clones were sequenced by immunoSEQ multiplex PCR, and TCRdb holds only the in-frame ones, with some missing. The top ten clones hold under 8.5% of a sample with approximately 93,000 clones, 83% of them seen once. Sequencing used PBMCs, obtained around atezolizumab (anti-PD-L1) treatment. These receptors originate from a man between 65 and 85 years old with urothelial cancer.

The rearrangement uses TRBV11-3 and TRBJ1-3, with a possible D match to TRBD1 (6 bases). CDR1 and CDR2 (germline): SGHNT, YENEEA. CDR3 length: 16 residues. The V end was cut by 3 bases, the J end by 0 bases, with 12 bases between. The CDR3 nucleotides are TGTGCCAGCAGCTTGGGACATTCCAACTCTGGAAACACCATATATTTT. This codes for CASSLGHSNSGNTIYF.

This clone was counted only a few times. The chain is built from TRBV11-2 and TRBJ1-6; the D gene is possibly TRBD1 (5 bases). Germline V CDR1 and CDR2: SGHAT, FQNNGV. The CDR3 runs to 15 residues. The V and J ends lost 0 bases and 4 bases respectively, with 7 bases between them. The CDR3 reads CASSLDRAYNSPLHF. CDR3 nucleotides: TGTGCCAGCAGCTTAGACAGGGCATATAATTCACCCCTCCACTTT. The full variable domain, with the rest looked up from reference TRBV11-2 and TRBJ1-6, is EAGVAQSPRYKIIEKRQSVAFWCNPISGHATLYWYQQILGQGPKLLIQFQNNGVVDDSQLPKDRFSAERLKGVDSTLKIQPAKLEDSAVYLCASSLDRAYNSPLHFGNGTRLTVT.

Only a few counts were recorded for this clone. The chain couples TRBV11-2 to TRBJ2-1, with a possible D match to TRBD2 (7 bases). V lost 6 bases and J 7 bases, leaving 16 bases between the germline ends. The V gene's germline CDR1 is SGHAT and CDR2 FQNNGV. The CDR3 totals 14 residues. The CDR3 spells CASSPWGGLNEQFF. The CDR3 DNA reads TGTGCCAGCAGTCCATGGGGGGGCCTGAATGAGCAGTTCTTC.

In its sample, this clone ranks as medium-sized (0.01 to 0.1%). The genes are TRBV27 and TRBJ1-1; tentative D call: TRBD1 (5 bases). Between the trimmed V and J ends, which lost 5 bases and 3 bases, there was a span of 10 bases. From germline, CDR1 is MNHEY and CDR2 SMNVEV (reference sequence). The CDR3 runs to 13 residues. The CDR3 loop reads CASSVGRYTEAFF. The CDR3 DNA follows: TGTGCCAGCAGTGTGGGGCGGTACACTGAAGCTTTCTTT.

The chain combines TRBV5-1 with TRBJ1-1; D remains unclear. This CDR3 region has 13 residues. V was clipped by 0 bases and J by 8 bases, with 11 bases between them. Germline-derived CDR1 and CDR2 are SGHRS and YFSETQ. The CDR3 spells CASSLVTRSEAFF. The CDR3 DNA sequence: TGCGCCAGCAGCTTGGTGACACGTTCCGAAGCTTTCTTT.

The chain employs TRBV27 and TRBJ1-1; D remains ambiguous. Germline assignment: CDR1 MNHEY and CDR2 SMNVEV (reference sequence). CDR3 length: 13 amino acids. Trimming pared 4 bases from V and 5 bases from J, leaving 11 bases between. CDR3 amino acids: CASSSLPGTEAFF. The CDR3 bases are TGTGCCAGCAGTTCTTTACCCGGGACTGAAGCTTTCTTT.

The chain links TRBV5-1 to TRBJ2-7; D might be TRBD2 (6 bases). V lost 4 bases, J lost 6 bases, and 17 bases lay in between. The germline CDR1 and CDR2 sequences are SGHRS and YFSETQ. This CDR3 is 14 amino acids long. The CDR3, as DNA: TGCGCCAGCAGCCCCCGGACCGGGACTCCCGAGCAGTACTTC. Its translation: CASSPRTGTPEQYF.

V gene TRBV2 combines with J gene TRBJ2-2, with TRBD2 matching over 7 bases. The CDR3 sequence is 15 residues long. Per the germline V gene, CDR1 is SNHLY and CDR2 is FYNNEI. J was trimmed by 6 bases and V by 6 bases; bases with no gene match: 10. DNA of the CDR3: TGTGCCAGCAGCCTCCTGGACCGGGGGGCCGGGGAGCTGTTTTTT. Its protein is CASSLLDRGAGELFF.

The chain combines TRBV5-1 with TRBJ2-2, with a possible D match to TRBD1 (5 bases). The CDR3 is 13 amino acids. V was trimmed by 4 bases and J by 3 bases, leaving 7 bases between them. Germline CDR1 reads SGHRS; CDR2 reads YFSETQ. CDR3 loop: CASSQTDTGELFF. The CDR3 nucleotides read TGCGCCAGCAGCCAGACAGACACCGGGGAGCTGTTTTTT.

The V and J genes are TRBV27 and TRBJ2-3; D may be TRBD1 (6 bases). Germline loops: CDR1 MNHEY, CDR2 SMNVEV (reference sequence). CDR3 size: 16 residues. V was trimmed by 5 bases and J by 2 bases, leaving 17 bases between them. CDR3 bases: TGTGCCAGCAGTGGTTACGGGACACCCTCCACAGATACGCAGTATTTT. Its translation: CASSGYGTPSTDTQYF.

The V gene is TRBV10-1, the J gene TRBJ2-3; TRBD2 might be the D (7 bases). CDR1 is WNHNN, CDR2 SYGVQD, per germline (reference sequence). The CDR3 is 14 amino acids. The V and J ends lost 6 bases and 4 bases respectively, with 14 bases between them. This CDR3 reads CASSEPGGADTQYF. As DNA, the CDR3 is TGCGCCAGCAGCGAACCGGGGGGCGCAGATACGCAGTATTTT.

This chain joins TRBV28 and TRBJ2-1; 10 bases agree with TRBD2. This CDR3 region has 14 residues. The ends lost 10 bases at V and 7 bases at J; junction bases unmatched: 10. Germline CDR1 MDHEN, CDR2 SYDVKM. The CDR3: CATDLAGVGNEQFF. CDR3 in DNA: TGTGCCACCGACCTAGCGGGGGTCGGGAATGAGCAGTTCTTC. Full variable domain (missing parts from reference TRBV28 and TRBJ2-1): DVKVTQSSRYLVKRTGEKVFLECVQDMDHENMFWYRQDPGLGLRLIYFSYDVKMKEKGDIPEGYSVSREKKERFSLILESASTNQTSMYLCATDLAGVGNEQFFGPGTRLTVL.

V and J are TRBV2 and TRBJ1-5; 10 positions agree with TRBD1. The CDR3 runs to 15 residues. Trimming took 6 bases from V and 2 from J; bases not matched to a gene: 4. Germline V gives CDR1 SNHLY, CDR2 FYNNEI. The CDR3 protein is CASRTGTGGNQPQHF. DNA of the CDR3: TGTGCCAGCAGAACCGGGACAGGGGGCAATCAGCCCCAGCATTTT.

V and J are TRBV30 and TRBJ1-1; D is ambiguous. V shed 4 bases and J shed 7 bases, with 19 bases lying between them. Germline-derived CDR1 and CDR2 are GTSNPN and SVGIG (reference sequence). CDR3 length: 14 residues. For the CDR3, the DNA is TGTGCCTGGAAATGGTTGCAAACGGGTGGTGAAGCTTTCTTT. Residues: CAWKWLQTGGEAFF.

On this clone itself: The sample contains more than one DNA sequence encoding this CDR3. The genes are TRBV11-1 and TRBJ1-4, with D perhaps TRBD1 (5 bases). Looked up from germline, CDR1 is SGHAT and CDR2 is FQDESV (reference sequence). The CDR3 has 14 amino acids. Trimming shortened V by 5 bases and J by 8 bases, and 15 bases separated the two germline ends. CDR3 amino acids: CASSPAGLIEKLFF. CDR3 nucleotides: TGTGCCAGCAGCCCGGCAGGGTTAATAGAAAAACTGTTTTTT.

This chain joins TRBV10-3 and TRBJ2-2, with 11 nucleotides matching TRBD1. The CDR3 is 14 residues long. V lost 8 bases to trimming and J lost 4 bases; unmatched junction nucleotides: 3. Germline V gives CDR1 ENHRY, CDR2 SYGVKD. In DNA form, the CDR3 reads TGTGCCATCGGCGGGACAGGGGGCACCGGGGAGCTGTTTTTT. It is translated as CAIGGTGGTGELFF.